The present TCR beta chain was sequenced within a study of OX40 agonist ivuxolimab in advanced cancers. On the study more broadly: Anti-PD-1, anti-PD-L1 or anti-CTLA-4 therapy given earlier was allowed, and around 40% had some. Three patients, one with hepatocellular carcinoma and two with cutaneous melanoma, responded partially.

Notes on the study in general: Determination of antigen specificity was not performed for the expanded peripheral T cells.

In regard to this clone: Its antigen remains unidentified.

Using immunoSEQ multiplex PCR, the repertoire was profiled, and TCRdb retains in-frame clones only, with some absent. The sample has almost 90,000 clones; more than 75% are singletons. This CDR3 comprises 16 residues. The ends were cut back, 0 bases at V and 0 bases at J, with 12 bases in the middle. The germline CDR1 and CDR2 sequences are KGHSH and LQKENI. V usage is TRBV18 and J usage is TRBJ2-7, with unresolved D. The source was CD4+ or CD8+ T cells sorted from blood, collected in a trial of the OX40 agonist ivuxolimab. This TCR came from an adult with an advanced solid tumor such as melanoma, head and neck, liver or kidney cancer. The CDR3 DNA is TGTGCCAGCTCACCACCGGCCGGTAAGGACTCCTACGAGCAGTACTTC. It encodes CASSPPAGKDSYEQYF.